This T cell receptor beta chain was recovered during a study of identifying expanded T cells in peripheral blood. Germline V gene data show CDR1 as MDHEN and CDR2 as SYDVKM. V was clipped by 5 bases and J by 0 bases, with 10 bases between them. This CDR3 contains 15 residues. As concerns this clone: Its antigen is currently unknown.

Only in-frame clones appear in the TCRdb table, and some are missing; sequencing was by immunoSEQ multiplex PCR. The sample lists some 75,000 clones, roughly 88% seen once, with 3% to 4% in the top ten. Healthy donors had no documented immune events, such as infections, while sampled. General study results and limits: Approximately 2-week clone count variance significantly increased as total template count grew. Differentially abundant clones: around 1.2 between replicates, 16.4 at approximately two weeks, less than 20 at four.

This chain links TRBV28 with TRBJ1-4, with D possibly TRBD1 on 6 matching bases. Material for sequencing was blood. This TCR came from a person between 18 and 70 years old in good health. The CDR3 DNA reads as TGTGCCAGCAGTCTACAGGGTGCAACTAATGAAAAACTGTTTTTT. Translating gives CASSLQGATNEKLFF.